This T cell receptor beta chain was recorded in a study of CD8 T cells in ankylosing spondylitis. Turning to this clonotype: Its antigen is not known.

One entry per CDR3 protein results from TCRdb running MiXCR on the 5' RACE reads. The table has about 150,000 distinct CDR3 sequences, under 55% seen once. V was pared by 6 bases and J by 3 bases, with 7 bases of the junction left unmatched. In germline, CDR1 is SEHNR, CDR2 FQNEAQ (reference sequence). The CDR3 has 15 residues. Overall study findings and caveats: Disease-associated clones were reportedly significantly overrepresented in matched ankylosing spondylitis synovial fluid. The study identified a TCR beta motif of several highly homologous variants that appeared characteristic of ankylosing spondylitis blood. Disease-associated clonotypes exhibited CD8+ identity and were relatively infrequent in peripheral blood.

What was sequenced was synovial fluid, either unsorted or a sorted T cell fraction (not recorded which). The source of this sequence is a male donor with ankylosing spondylitis. V and J are TRBV7-9 and TRBJ1-4; 7 nucleotides agree with TRBD1. For the CDR3, the DNA is TGTGCCAGCAGTCTACCACAGGGGTCTAATGAAAAACTGTTTTTT. Translated, it gives CASSLPQGSNEKLFF. The whole variable domain, filled in from reference TRBV7-9 and TRBJ1-4, reads DTGVSQNPRHKITKRGQNVTFRCDPISEHNRLYWYRQTLGQGPEFLTYFQNEAQLEKSRLLSDRFSAERPKGSFSTLEIQRTEQGDSAMYLCASSLPQGSNEKLFFGSGTQLSVL.